These 12 T cell receptor beta chains originate from one sample sequenced in a study of shared clonotypes between healthy human individuals. Here immunoSEQ multiplex PCR was the method, and the copy in TCRdb shows in-frame clones only, minus some. The data show about 490,000 clones, approximately 79% seen once. The specimen sequenced was PBMCs. These receptors came from a middle-aged woman in good health. Some clones in this sample may be carry-over from other donors' samples.

V usage is TRBV5-4 and J usage is TRBJ2-4, with 12 nucleotides matching TRBD1. Germline loops: CDR1 SGHNT, CDR2 YYREEE (reference sequence). The CDR3 loop spans 17 amino acids. The V gene end was trimmed by 5 bases and the J gene end by 1 base; junction bases not matched to a gene: 7. For the CDR3, the DNA is TGTGCCAGCAGTGCGGGACAGGGGGCGCGGGCCAAAAACATTCAGTACTTC. It codes for CASSAGQGARAKNIQYF.

V usage is TRBV1 and J usage is TRBJ1-4; TRBD1 is taken as the D call from the table, unchecked against the DNA. TRBV1 is shown as a pseudogene. This CDR3 has 18 amino acids. The CDR3 nucleotides read TGCACCAGCAGCCAAGGGACAGCCCGATCTTTCTCTAATGAAAAACTGTTTTTT. Translated: CTSSQGTARSFSNEKLFF.

This clone has a single count. V usage is TRBV7-9 and J usage is TRBJ2-1; D unclear. This CDR3 contains 14 residues. The V end lost 0 bases, the J end lost 7 bases, and 10 bases lay between the germline ends. Germline V gene data show CDR1 as SEHNR and CDR2 as FQNEAQ (reference sequence). CDR3 sequence (DNA): TGTGCCAGCAGCTTAGCCCCCAGGCGAAATGAGCAGTTCTTC. This sequence encodes CASSLAPRRNEQFF.

This clone showed up just once. The chain recombines TRBV7-9 with TRBJ2-7, with D possibly TRBD2 on 5 matching bases. The germline gives CDR1 SEHNR, CDR2 FQNEAQ (reference sequence). This CDR3 has 16 residues. V lost 1 base and J lost 2, with 15 bases in between. CDR3 nucleotide sequence: TGTGCCAGCAGCTTAGTGGGCTTCGAGGGAACCTACGAGCAGTACTTC. Translation: CASSLVGFEGTYEQYF.

The sample holds a few counts of this clone. The chain has TRBV10-2 and TRBJ2-1; D is ambiguous. Germline V lookup: CDR1 WSHSY, CDR2 SAAADI. There are 16 residues in the CDR3. V lost 10 bases to trimming and J lost 0 bases, with 19 bases between them. The CDR3 bases are TGCGCCACCTGCTCCTCCTTGGGCCTCTCCTACAATGAGCAGTTCTTC. The encoded protein is CATCSSLGLSYNEQFF.

In regard to this clone: A single base separates this from a much larger clone, so it may be a read error. The chain has TRBV28 and TRBJ1-5; D uncertain. The V gene lost 8 bases and the J gene lost 4 bases, with 12 bases spanning the gap. In germline, CDR1 is MDHEN, CDR2 SYDVKM. This CDR3 region has 13 residues. The chain's CDR3 is CASDRGENQPQHF. As DNA, the CDR3 is TGTGCCAGCGACCGTGGGGAGAATCAGCCCCAGCATTTT.

Worth noting for this clone: Since a much larger clone is just one base distant, this may be a read error. The chain recombines TRBV7-2 with TRBJ1-5; D gene unclear. V was pared by 1 base and J by 3 bases, with 4 bases between. The germline V gene encodes CDR1 SGHTA and CDR2 FQGNSA. The CDR3 is made up of 13 amino acids. CDR3 loop: CASSLGVNQPQHF. The CDR3 region has the DNA TGTGCCAGCAGCTTAGGGGTCAATCAGCCCCAGCATTTT. The whole variable domain, filled in from reference TRBV7-2 and TRBJ1-5, reads GAGVSQSPSNKVTEKGKDVELRCDPISGHTALYWYRQSLGQGLEFLIYFQGNSAPDKSGLPSDRFSAERTGGSVSTLTIQRTQQEDSAVYLCASSLGVNQPQHFGDGTRLSIL.

The V call is TRBV10-3, the J call TRBJ2-1; no definite D call. The V end lost 10 bases, the J end lost 4 bases, and 8 bases lay between the germline ends. The CDR3 length is 11 residues. Per germline, CDR1 ENHRY and CDR2 SYGVKD. The CDR3 here is CATTQYNEQFF. DNA of the CDR3: TGTGCCACCACCCAGTACAATGAGCAGTTCTTC.

As regards this clone: This sequence is one base from a far larger clone and is likely a read error. This chain joins TRBV9 and TRBJ2-1; D remains ambiguous. The CDR3 is 16 amino acids. The germline gives CDR1 SGDLS, CDR2 YYNGEE. Trimming took off 3 bases at V and 0 bases at J, with 13 bases between the two ends. The CDR3 sequence is CASSDRRPGSYNEQFF. The DNA for the CDR3 is TGTGCCAGCAGCGATCGACGACCGGGCTCCTACAATGAGCAGTTCTTC.

This clone was seen just once. CDR3 protein: CASSLDQVSGGELFF. The DNA for the CDR3 is TGTGCCAGCAGCTTAGATCAGGTTTCAGGCGGGGAGCTGTTTTTT. The rearrangement links TRBV11-3 to TRBJ2-2; D gene uncertain. The CDR3 totals 15 residues. Trimming stripped 0 bases from V and 7 bases from J, with 12 bases between. The germline V gene has CDR1 SGHNT and CDR2 YENEEA.

The table lists this clone with many counts. This chain connects TRBV5-1 to TRBJ2-1; TRBD1 aligns across 8 bases. Trimming at V came to 0 bases and at J to 5 bases, leaving 4 bases not matched to a gene. The germline V gene has CDR1 SGHRS and CDR2 YFSETQ. The CDR3 extends over 15 amino acids. CDR3 in amino acids: CASSLDGQGNNEQFF. DNA for the CDR3: TGCGCCAGCAGCTTGGACGGACAGGGTAACAATGAGCAGTTCTTC.

A note on this clone: A much larger clone is a single base away; this may be a read error. Other DNA sequences in this specimen translate into the identical CDR3. The chain recombines TRBV30 with TRBJ2-2; TRBD2 aligns across 10 bases. The CDR3 extends over 15 amino acids. Germline V gives CDR1 GTSNPN, CDR2 SVGIG (reference sequence). CDR3 nucleotides: TGTGCCTGGAGTCCGGGACTAGCGAATACCGGGGAGCTGTTTTTT. This sequence encodes CAWSPGLANTGELFF.